The text below deals with one T cell receptor (beta chain). Antigen: not known. The data stem from a study of beta chain features in type 1 diabetes. Study at large: Cell yields, gender and age were similar in healthy donors and patients. Findings and caveats of the study: Although PCR might favor shorter templates, it would do so equally in patients and controls.

Expressed TCRB transcripts were sequenced because the isolated RNA had all been reverse transcribed beforehand. The assay was immunoSEQ multiplex PCR, and TCRdb's table has in-frame clones only and misses some. Altogether 350,000 or so clones are present, 15% to 20% being singletons, with the ten largest covering roughly 0.045%. One heparinised draw, averaging roughly 0.12 L, was taken per donor. All of the sorted populations showed purity greater than 95%. The V gene's germline CDR1 is MDHEN and CDR2 SYDVKM. Trimming removed 5 bases from V and 0 bases from J; junction bases left unmatched: 5. The CDR3 runs to 16 residues.

The sequenced sample consisted of naive CD4+ T cells from blood. The chain combines TRBV28 with TRBJ2-1; the match to TRBD2 covers 9 bases. This receptor was taken from a woman aged 18-29 years in good health. The CDR3 DNA is TGTGCCAGCAGTCCCCGCGGGGGGGGCTCCTACAATGAGCAGTTCTTC. Its translation: CASSPRGGGSYNEQFF.